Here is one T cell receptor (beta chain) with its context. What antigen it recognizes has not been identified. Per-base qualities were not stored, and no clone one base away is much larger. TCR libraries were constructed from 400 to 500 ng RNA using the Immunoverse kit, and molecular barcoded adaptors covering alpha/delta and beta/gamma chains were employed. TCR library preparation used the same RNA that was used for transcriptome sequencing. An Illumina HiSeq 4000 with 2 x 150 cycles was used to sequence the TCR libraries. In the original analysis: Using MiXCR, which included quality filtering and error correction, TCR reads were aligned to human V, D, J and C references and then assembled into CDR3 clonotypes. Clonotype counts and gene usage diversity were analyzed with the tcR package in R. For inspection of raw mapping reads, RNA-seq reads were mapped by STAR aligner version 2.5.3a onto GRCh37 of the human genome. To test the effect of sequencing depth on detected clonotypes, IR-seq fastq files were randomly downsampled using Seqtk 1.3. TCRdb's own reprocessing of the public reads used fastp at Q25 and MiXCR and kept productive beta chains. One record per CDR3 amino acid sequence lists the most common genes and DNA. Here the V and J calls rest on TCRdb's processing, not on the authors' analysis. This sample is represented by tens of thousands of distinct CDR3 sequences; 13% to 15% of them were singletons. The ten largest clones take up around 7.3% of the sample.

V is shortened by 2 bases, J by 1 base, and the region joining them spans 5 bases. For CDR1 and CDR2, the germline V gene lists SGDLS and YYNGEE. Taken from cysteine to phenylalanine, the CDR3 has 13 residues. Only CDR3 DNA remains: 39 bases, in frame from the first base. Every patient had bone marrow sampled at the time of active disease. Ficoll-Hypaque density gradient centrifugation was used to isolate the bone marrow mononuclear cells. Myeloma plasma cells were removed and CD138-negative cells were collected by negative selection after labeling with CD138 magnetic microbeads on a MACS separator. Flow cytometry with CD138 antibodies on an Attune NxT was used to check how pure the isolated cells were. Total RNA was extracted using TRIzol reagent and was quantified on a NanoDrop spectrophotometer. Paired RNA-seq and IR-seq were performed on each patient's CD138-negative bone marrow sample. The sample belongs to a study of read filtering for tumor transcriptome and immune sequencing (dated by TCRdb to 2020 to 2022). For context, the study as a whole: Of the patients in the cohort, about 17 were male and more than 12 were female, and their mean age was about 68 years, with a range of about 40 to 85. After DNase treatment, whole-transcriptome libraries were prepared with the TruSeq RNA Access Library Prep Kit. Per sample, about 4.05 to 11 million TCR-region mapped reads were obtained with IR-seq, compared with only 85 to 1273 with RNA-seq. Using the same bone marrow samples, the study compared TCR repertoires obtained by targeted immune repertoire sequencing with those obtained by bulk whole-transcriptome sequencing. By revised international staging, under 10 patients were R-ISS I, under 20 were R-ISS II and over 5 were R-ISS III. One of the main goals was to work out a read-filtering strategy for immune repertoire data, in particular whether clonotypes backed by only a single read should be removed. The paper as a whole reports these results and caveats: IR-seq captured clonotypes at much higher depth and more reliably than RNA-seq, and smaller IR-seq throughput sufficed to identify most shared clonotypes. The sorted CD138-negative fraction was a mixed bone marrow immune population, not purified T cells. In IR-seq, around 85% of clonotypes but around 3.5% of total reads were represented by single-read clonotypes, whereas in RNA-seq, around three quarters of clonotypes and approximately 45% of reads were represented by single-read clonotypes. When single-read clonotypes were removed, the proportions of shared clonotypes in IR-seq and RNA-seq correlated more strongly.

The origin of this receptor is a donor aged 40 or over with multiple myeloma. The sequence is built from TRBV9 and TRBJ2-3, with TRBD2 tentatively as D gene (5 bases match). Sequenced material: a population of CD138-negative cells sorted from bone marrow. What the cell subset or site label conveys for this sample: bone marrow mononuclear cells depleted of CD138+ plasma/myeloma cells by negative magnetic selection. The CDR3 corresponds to CASSVGGTDTQYF. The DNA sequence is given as TGTGCCAGCAGCGTCGGGGGCACAGATACGCAGTATTTT.